This TCR beta chain was captured by sequencing in a study of CD8+CD57+ T cells in acquired aplastic anemia. Overall study: DNA per sorted CD4+ or CD8+ sample ranged roughly 0.17 to 27.4 ug, averaging approximately 3.1 ug.

This CDR3 contains 13 residues. Germline loops: CDR1 DFQATT, CDR2 SNEGSKA (reference sequence). V was shortened by 0 bases and J by 5 bases, with 10 bases between the two germline ends. To note about this clonotype: Its antigen is unidentified.

Genomic DNA templated the TCR beta VDJ and CDR3 profiling. TCRdb redid the calling of the reads with MiXCR, one entry per CDR3 protein. The table includes under 250,000 distinct CDR3 sequences, around 45% detected once. Overall study findings and caveats: Patients and controls shared twenty-nine CD8+ CDR3 sequences.

Those patients picked for sequencing had displayed CD8+CD57+ cell expansion on flow cytometry. The patients, all of them, had severe acquired aplastic anemia. All patients were therapy-naive when blood was sampled. V and J are TRBV20-1 and TRBJ1-1, with D possibly TRBD1 on 5 matching bases. What was sequenced was sorted CD4+, CD8+, or CD8+CD57+ T cells (not recorded which) from PBMCs. The clonotype originates from a human donor with aplastic anemia. CDR3 region: CSAREAGTTEAFF. In DNA form, the CDR3 reads TGCAGTGCTAGAGAAGCCGGGACGACTGAAGCTTTCTTT.